Listed below are T cell receptor beta chains from one sample, sequenced in a study of cytomegalovirus exposure and HLA in healthy donors. Here immunoSEQ multiplex PCR was the method, and the copy in TCRdb shows in-frame clones only, minus some. This table has 110,000 to 150,000 clones, about 70% appearing once. Source material: PBMCs. The receptor set was obtained from a woman aged 60 to 75 in good health and CMV-seropositive. CDR3s include the opening cysteine and the closing phenylalanine or tryptophan. The order of the fields is clone size, D gene, V gene, J gene, CDR3 protein, CDR3 DNA. The D gene is left open where the match is weak. Expanded clones get a size class; other rows say once, few or many, or leave the size out.

abundance: .
d_gene: .
v_gene: TRBV2
j_gene: TRBJ2-5
CDR3aa: CASRAGETGAQYF
CDR3nt: TGTGCCAGCAGGGCGGGCGAAACGGGGGCCCAGTACTTC

abundance: .
d_gene: .
v_gene: TRBV2
j_gene: TRBJ1-4
CDR3aa: CAIDLGQRNEKLFF
CDR3nt: TGTGCTATCGATCTTGGACAGCGAAATGAAAAACTGTTTTTT

abundance: few
d_gene: .
v_gene: TRBV6-6
j_gene: TRBJ1-1
CDR3aa: CASSFDIRAFF
CDR3nt: TGTGCCAGCAGTTTCGACATCAGGGCTTTCTTT

abundance: few
d_gene: TRBD1
v_gene: TRBV5-4
j_gene: TRBJ1-2
CDR3aa: CASSLPGQGGNYGYTF
CDR3nt: TGTGCCAGCAGCCTACCGGGACAGGGCGGAAACTATGGCTACACCTTC

abundance: .
d_gene: TRBD2
v_gene: TRBV6-1
j_gene: TRBJ2-7
CDR3aa: CASRREGYEQYF
CDR3nt: TGTGCCAGCAGGAGGGAGGGCTACGAGCAGTACTTC

abundance: .
d_gene: TRBD2
v_gene: TRBV10-1
j_gene: TRBJ2-1
CDR3aa: CASSPGTKMRYNEQFF
CDR3nt: TGCGCCAGCAGTCCGGGGACTAAGATGAGGTACAATGAGCAGTTCTTC

abundance: .
d_gene: .
v_gene: TRBV6-5
j_gene: TRBJ1-1
CDR3aa: CASSYGTPLVNTEAFF
CDR3nt: TGTGCCAGCAGTTACGGGACTCCGCTGGTGAACACTGAAGCTTTCTTT

abundance: .
d_gene: .
v_gene: TRBV28
j_gene: TRBJ2-1
CDR3aa: CASITGAYNEQFF
CDR3nt: TGTGCCAGCATAACGGGAGCCTACAATGAGCAGTTCTTC

abundance: .
d_gene: TRBD2
v_gene: TRBV5-1
j_gene: TRBJ2-1
CDR3aa: CASSPGLARLREQFF
CDR3nt: TGCGCCAGCAGCCCGGGACTAGCGAGGTTGAGAGAGCAGTTCTTC

abundance: .
d_gene: .
v_gene: TRBV5-8
j_gene: TRBJ1-5
CDR3aa: CASSLRGAGNQPQHF
CDR3nt: TGTGCCAGCAGCCTCCGGGGGGCTGGGAATCAGCCCCAGCATTTT

abundance: .
d_gene: .
v_gene: TRBV5-6
j_gene: TRBJ2-1
CDR3aa: CASSTGSSSYNEQFF
CDR3nt: TGTGCCAGCAGCACCGGGTCCAGCTCCTACAATGAGCAGTTCTTC

abundance: .
d_gene: TRBD1
v_gene: TRBV6-5
j_gene: TRBJ2-7
CDR3aa: CASSQGQLYEQYF
CDR3nt: TGTGCCAGCAGTCAGGGACAGCTCTACGAGCAGTACTTC

abundance: .
d_gene: .
v_gene: TRBV28
j_gene: TRBJ1-1
CDR3aa: CASIPADLGRNTEAFF
CDR3nt: TGTGCCAGCATCCCGGCCGACTTGGGGAGGAACACTGAAGCTTTCTTT

abundance: .
d_gene: .
v_gene: TRBV28
j_gene: TRBJ1-4
CDR3aa: CASSEDNRIEKLFF
CDR3nt: TGTGCCAGCAGCGAGGACAACCGAATAGAAAAACTGTTTTTT

abundance: .
d_gene: .
v_gene: TRBV2
j_gene: TRBJ2-2
CDR3aa: CASAPTGVGELFF
CDR3nt: TGTGCCAGCGCGCCCACTGGAGTCGGGGAGCTGTTTTTT

abundance: .
d_gene: .
v_gene: TRBV10-2
j_gene: TRBJ1-2
CDR3aa: CASSEPLEGYGYTF
CDR3nt: TGCGCCAGCAGTGAGCCCCTAGAGGGCTATGGCTACACCTTC